What follows describes a single TCR beta chain. What it binds is unknown. This record belongs to a study of blood T cells in healthy people across ages. Study outcomes and limitations: When one million T cells were used, diversity estimates were thought to be underestimates. Bulk PBMC profiling left naive and antigen-experienced comparisons inconclusive.

The CDR3 runs 12 residues. V shed 7 bases and J shed 7 bases, with 13 bases lying between them. A sample-barcoded 5' primer and a J-beta primer mix were used in a second PCR of roughly 7 to 11 cycles. TCRdb used MiXCR to reprocess the 5' RACE reads, holding one entry per CDR3 protein. The table shows about 1,800,000 distinct CDR3 sequences, with 28% occurring only once. The sequence derives from a woman younger than 45 in good health. The sample was blood. This chain uses TRBV12-3 or TRBV12-4 with TRBJ1-2; no definite D call. CDR3 in amino acids: CASNTGNSGYTF. CDR3 bases: TGTGCCAGCAACACGGGCAATTCTGGCTACACCTTC.